This T cell receptor (beta chain) was retrieved from a study of cytomegalovirus exposure and HLA in healthy donors. Study conclusions and caveats: There were some public TCRs occurring in many donors, but most TCR sequences were rare.

The donors were in the approximately 120-subject validation cohort, distinct from the 666-subject first cohort. The germline V gene encodes CDR1 SNHLY and CDR2 FYNNEI. The V and J ends lost 2 bases and 2 bases respectively, with 13 bases between them. The CDR3 sequence is 16 residues long. As to this clone: What it recognizes is unknown.

Generated by immunoSEQ multiplex PCR, the TCRdb table keeps only in-frame clones and is missing some. The sample includes some 170,000 clones, approximately 86% of them seen just once. This receptor was obtained from a man aged 18 to 30 in good health and CMV-seropositive. The rearrangement links TRBV2 to TRBJ1-5; the D is unclear. The source material was PBMCs. Here the CDR3 reads CASSERRGGGNQPQHF. CDR3 DNA: TGTGCCAGCAGTGAACGCCGGGGTGGGGGCAATCAGCCCCAGCATTTT.